The T cell receptor (beta chain) described here comes from a study of blood T cell repertoires in COVID-19 (dated by TCRdb to 2018 to 2020). Notes on the research overall: Collaborator samples came from the United States, Italy and Spain and covered acute and convalescent phases of COVID-19. The prospective study material was composed of cDNA or gDNA derived from T cells, B-cell-depleted T cells, or PBMCs. Deeply sampled blood TCRbeta repertoires from subjects exposed to, actively infected with, or recovered from COVID-19 were included in the dataset. The repertoires were released in a freely available public database meant as a resource for research on the immune response to SARS-CoV-2. Samples came from the ongoing ImmuneRACE study (first 160 participants) plus 1,254 subjects from 6 global collaborators. Sample metadata almost always included a de-identified subject ID, COVID-19 status, age in years and sex. HLA class I and class II types, where available, came from metadata supplied by the sample provider rather than from assay-based typing.

The collaborating institutions used their own protocols to collect whole blood in K2EDTA tubes. Collaborator samples were shipped for TCRbeta analysis as frozen whole blood, isolated PBMCs, or DNA extracted from either sample type. On the study overall, not on this receptor specifically: Clinical and demographic metadata were provided uncurated, with the amount varying by source and participant.

The immunoSEQ Assay, a bias-controlled multiplex PCR, was used to amplify TCRbeta CDR3 regions from genomic DNA. The paper's processing steps were these. Within the assay, amplification of reference gene primers was used to estimate how many nucleated cells each sample contained. Sequence reads were collapsed and filtered to measure the absolute abundance of every unique TCRbeta CDR3 rearrangement. For each sample, productive Simpson clonality was calculated as the square root of Simpson's diversity index across productive rearrangements. TCRdb re-hosts the immuneACCESS table, in-frame sequences only. Its copies lack some clones; in the studies checked, an unresolved V gene accounts for under half of them, and the cause for the rest is not known. V and J calls and clone size come straight from that table; D and trimming were deduced from the DNA. The sample data list more than 150,000 clones, and more than 80% of these were observed just once. The ten top clones hold around 14% of the sample.

On this clone itself: It lacks a known antigen. No much larger clone exists at a distance of one base, and base qualities are not known.

Including the terminal cysteine and phenylalanine, the CDR3 comprises 15 residues. CDR3 DNA only is kept here, 45 bases in frame from base 1. The junction shows trimming of 1 base on V and 2 bases on J, plus 9 bases between the germline ends. Sequencing was performed on peripheral blood. This TCR was sampled from a woman aged 40 to 55 with acute or convalescent COVID-19. This chain joins TRBV5-3 to TRBJ2-2, with the D gene uncertain. TRBV5-3 is flagged as an ORF with uncertain function. The DNA reads TGTGCCAGAAGCTTGTGGGCAACTAACACCGGGGAGCTGTTTTTT. The resulting protein is CARSLWATNTGELFF.